The clone carrying this T cell receptor (beta chain) was seen ten or more times. Its antigen is undetermined. TCRdb reprocessed the 5' RACE reads via MiXCR and lists one record per CDR3 protein. The sample records a few hundred thousand distinct CDR3 sequences, over 8% being singletons. The sample comes from a study of T cells after yellow fever vaccination. Broader study findings: When the response was secondary, it was weaker but reached its peak faster, day 5 versus 15. Post-booster samples contained most primary-vaccination clones (approximately 96% CD4, about 90% CD8).

The CDR3 is 16 residues long. The germline gives CDR1 SGHDT, CDR2 YYEEEE. Trimming pared 4 bases from V and 5 bases from J, leaving 21 bases between. This receptor was identified in a man aged 18 to 30 who received the YFV17D yellow fever vaccine. This sequence joins TRBV5-6 and TRBJ2-5, with D possibly being TRBD1 or TRBD2 (5 bases each). The sample in question was PBMCs, obtained on the day of the first yellow fever vaccination. CDR3 nucleotide sequence: TGTGCCAGCAGCCCACTTGACGGGACGTACGGGGAGACCCAGTACTTC. Residues: CASSPLDGTYGETQYF.